This T cell receptor (beta chain) originates from a study of blood T cells in healthy people across ages. The J segment lost 7 bases and the V segment lost 4 bases, leaving 5 bases of the junction unmatched. The CDR3 covers 14 residues. CDR1 is MNHNS and CDR2 is SASEGT in the germline V gene. Roughly 10 milliliters was the volume of peripheral blood drawn from each donor. Then a second PCR, running roughly 7 to 11 cycles, was carried out with a sample-barcoded 5' primer and a J-beta primer mix. Each TCR beta cDNA got a 12-nucleotide random molecular identifier. TCRdb fed the 5' RACE reads into MiXCR, producing one record per CDR3 protein. The table includes over a million distinct CDR3 sequences, 20% to 25% detected once. In addition, the sample was reused for a study of T cells of mothers and their children. As that study records: All extracted RNA went into cDNA synthesis, approximately 1.5 ug per 15 ul. The study found thymic selection shapes TCR recombination output similarly in related and unrelated pairs.

What was sequenced was blood. This receptor was taken from a girl between 2 and 10 years old in good health. The V call is TRBV6-1, the J call TRBJ2-5, with 11 positions matching TRBD2. The CDR3 loop reads CASSAGTSGATQYF. The CDR3 DNA reads TGTGCCAGCAGTGCCGGGACTAGCGGTGCGACCCAGTACTTC.